The 4 T cell receptor beta chains below all came from one sample that was sequenced in a study of breast tumors, draining lymph nodes, adjacent tissues. TCRdb independently ran MiXCR on the multiplex PCR reads; one entry per CDR3 protein. The profile shows more than 250,000 distinct CDR3 sequences, 30% to 35% of them singletons. The lymph nodes were axillary draining lymph nodes from breast cancer patients. The sample was axillary lymph node tissue. All receptors come from a female donor with breast cancer. Some clones in this sample may be carry-over from other donors' samples.

This clonotype was picked up a small number of times. The chain couples TRBV27 to TRBJ2-3; 13 bases fit TRBD2. The CDR3 has 14 residues. V shed 3 bases and J 14 bases; nucleotides not matched to a gene: 8. In germline, CDR1 is MNHEY, CDR2 SMNVEV (reference sequence). The CDR3 bases are TGTGCCAGCAGTTTGGGGGGACTAGCGGGAAACCTGTATTTT. Translated, it gives CASSLGGLAGNLYF.

In this sample, this clonotype turned up many times. This chain links TRBV20-1 with TRBJ2-6; TRBD2 agrees at 8 bases. After removal of 6 bases from V and 4 bases from J, the junction contained 8 bases not matched to a gene. This CDR3 is 15 amino acids long. Germline loops: CDR1 DFQATT, CDR2 SNEGSKA (reference sequence). CDR3 DNA sequence: TGCAGTGCCCGGGGGGGGGCGACCGGGGCCAACGTCCTGACTTTC. The encoded protein is CSARGGATGANVLTF.

CDR3 region: CATSSVAGGRPDTQYF. In DNA, the CDR3 is TGTGCCACCAGCAGCGTAGCGGGAGGTCGTCCAGATACGCAGTATTTT. The rearrangement joins TRBV15 to TRBJ2-3; 10 bases align to TRBD2. The CDR3 sequence is 16 residues long. V was clipped by 3 bases and J by 4 bases; unmatched bases: 7. CDR1 is LNHNV and CDR2 is YYDKDF in the germline V gene (reference sequence).

Of note for this clonotype: This may arise from a read error, as a much more abundant clone is one base away. Lacking the conserved final phenylalanine or tryptophan, this CDR3 likely reflects a read error. The chain uses TRBV9 and TRBJ2-3; unclear D gene. The V end was cut by 4 bases, the J end by 1 base, with 13 bases between. This CDR3 has 15 residues. CDR1 SGDLS and CDR2 YYNGEE come from the germline V gene. The CDR3 sequence: CASSQGGKRTDTQYL. CDR3 DNA sequence: TGTGCCAGCAGCCAAGGTGGCAAACGCACAGATACGCAGTATTTG.